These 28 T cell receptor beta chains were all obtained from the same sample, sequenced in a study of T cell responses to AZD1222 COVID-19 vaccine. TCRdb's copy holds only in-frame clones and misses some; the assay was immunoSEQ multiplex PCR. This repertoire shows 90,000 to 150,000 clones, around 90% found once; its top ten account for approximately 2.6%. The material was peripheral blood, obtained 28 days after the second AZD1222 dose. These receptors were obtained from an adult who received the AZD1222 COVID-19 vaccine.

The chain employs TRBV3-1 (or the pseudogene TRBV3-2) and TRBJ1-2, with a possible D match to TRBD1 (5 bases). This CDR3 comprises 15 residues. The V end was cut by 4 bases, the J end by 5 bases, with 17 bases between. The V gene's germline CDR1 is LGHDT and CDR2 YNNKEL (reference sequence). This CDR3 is CASSPALGGGYGYTF. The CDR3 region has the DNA TGTGCCAGCAGCCCGGCCCTTGGGGGGGGATATGGCTACACCTTC.

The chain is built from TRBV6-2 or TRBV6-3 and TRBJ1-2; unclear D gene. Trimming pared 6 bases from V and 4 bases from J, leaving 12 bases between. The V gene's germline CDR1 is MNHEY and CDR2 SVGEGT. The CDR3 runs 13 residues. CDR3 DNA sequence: TGTGCCAGCAGCCCGTCAACAATCTATGGCTACACCTTC. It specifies CASSPSTIYGYTF.

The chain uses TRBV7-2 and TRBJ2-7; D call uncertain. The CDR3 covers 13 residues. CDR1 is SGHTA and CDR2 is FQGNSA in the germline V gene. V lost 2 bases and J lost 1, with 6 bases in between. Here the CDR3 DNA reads TGTGCCAGCAGCTTAACACCTTCCTACGAGCAGTACTTC. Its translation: CASSLTPSYEQYF.

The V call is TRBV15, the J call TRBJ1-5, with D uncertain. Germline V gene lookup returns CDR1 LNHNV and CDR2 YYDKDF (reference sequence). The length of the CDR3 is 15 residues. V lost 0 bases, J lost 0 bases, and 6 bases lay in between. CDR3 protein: CATSRDKGSNQPQHF. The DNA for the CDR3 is TGTGCCACCAGCAGAGATAAGGGTAGCAATCAGCCCCAGCATTTT.

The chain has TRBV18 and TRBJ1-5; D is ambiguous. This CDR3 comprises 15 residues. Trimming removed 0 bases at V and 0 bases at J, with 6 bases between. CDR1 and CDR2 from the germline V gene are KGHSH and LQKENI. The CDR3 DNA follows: TGTGCCAGCTCACCACCATTAAGTAGCAATCAGCCCCAGCATTTT. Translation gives CASSPPLSSNQPQHF. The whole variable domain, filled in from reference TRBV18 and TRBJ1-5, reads NAGVMQNPRHLVRRRGQEARLRCSPMKGHSHVYWYRQLPEEGLKFMVYLQKENIIDESGMPKERFSAEFPKEGPSILRIQQVVRGDSAAYFCASSPPLSSNQPQHFGDGTRLSIL.

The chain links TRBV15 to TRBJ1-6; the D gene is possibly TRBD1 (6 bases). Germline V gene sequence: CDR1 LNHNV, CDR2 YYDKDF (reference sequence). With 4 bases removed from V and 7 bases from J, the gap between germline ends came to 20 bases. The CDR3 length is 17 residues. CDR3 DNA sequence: TGTGCCACCAGCAAGCGGAGGGGGACGCCAACAAATTCACCCCTCCACTTT. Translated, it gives CATSKRRGTPTNSPLHF.

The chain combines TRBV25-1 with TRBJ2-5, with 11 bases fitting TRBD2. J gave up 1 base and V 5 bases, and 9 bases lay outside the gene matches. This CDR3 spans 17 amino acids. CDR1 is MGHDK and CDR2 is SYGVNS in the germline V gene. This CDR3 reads CASSPPPLAGVQETQYF. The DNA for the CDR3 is TGTGCCAGCAGTCCCCCCCCACTAGCGGGGGTCCAAGAGACCCAGTACTTC.

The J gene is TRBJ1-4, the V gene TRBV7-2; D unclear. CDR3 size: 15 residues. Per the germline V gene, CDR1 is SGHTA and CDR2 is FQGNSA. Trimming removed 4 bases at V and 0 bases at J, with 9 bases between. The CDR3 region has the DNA TGTGCCAGCAGCTCCTCGGTAGCAACTAATGAAAAACTGTTTTTT. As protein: CASSSSVATNEKLFF.

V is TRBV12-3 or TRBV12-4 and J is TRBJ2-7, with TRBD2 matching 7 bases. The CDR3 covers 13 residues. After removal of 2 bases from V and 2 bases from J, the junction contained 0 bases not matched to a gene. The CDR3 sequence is CASSLRGAYEQYF. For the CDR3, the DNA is TGTGCCAGCAGTTTACGGGGGGCCTACGAGCAGTACTTC.

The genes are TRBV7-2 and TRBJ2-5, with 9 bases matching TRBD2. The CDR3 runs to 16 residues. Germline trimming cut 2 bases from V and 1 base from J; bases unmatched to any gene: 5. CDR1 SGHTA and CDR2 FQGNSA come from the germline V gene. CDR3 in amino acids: CASSLRGRGGQETQYF. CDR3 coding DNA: TGTGCCAGCAGCTTAAGAGGGCGGGGGGGCCAAGAGACCCAGTACTTC.

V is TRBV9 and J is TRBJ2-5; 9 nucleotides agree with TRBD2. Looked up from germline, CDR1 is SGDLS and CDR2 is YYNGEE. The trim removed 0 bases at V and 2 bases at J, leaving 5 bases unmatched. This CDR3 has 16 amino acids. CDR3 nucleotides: TGTGCCAGCAGCGTAGGGGCTAGCGGGGCGCAAGAGACCCAGTACTTC. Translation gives CASSVGASGAQETQYF.

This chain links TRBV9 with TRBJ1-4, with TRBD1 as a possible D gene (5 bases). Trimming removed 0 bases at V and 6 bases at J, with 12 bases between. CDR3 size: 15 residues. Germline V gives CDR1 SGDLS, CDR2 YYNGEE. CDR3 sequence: CASSVGRTQDEKLFF. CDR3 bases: TGTGCCAGCAGCGTAGGACGGACACAAGATGAAAAACTGTTTTTT.

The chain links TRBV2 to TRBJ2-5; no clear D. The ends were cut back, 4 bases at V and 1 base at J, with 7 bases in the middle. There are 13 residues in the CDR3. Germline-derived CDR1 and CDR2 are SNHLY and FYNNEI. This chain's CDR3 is CASSVNLQETQYF. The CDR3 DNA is TGTGCCAGCAGTGTAAACCTCCAAGAGACCCAGTACTTC.

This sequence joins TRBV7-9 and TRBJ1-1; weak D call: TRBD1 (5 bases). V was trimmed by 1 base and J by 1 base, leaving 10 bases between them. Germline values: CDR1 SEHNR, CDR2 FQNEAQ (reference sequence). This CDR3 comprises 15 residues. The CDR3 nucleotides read TGTGCCAGCAGCTTAGTATGGGGGACGAACACTGAAGCTTTCTTT. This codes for CASSLVWGTNTEAFF.

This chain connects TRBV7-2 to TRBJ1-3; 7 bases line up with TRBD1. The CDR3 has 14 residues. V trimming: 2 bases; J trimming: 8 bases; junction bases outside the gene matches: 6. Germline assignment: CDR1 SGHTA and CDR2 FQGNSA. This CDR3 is CASSLFFTGDTIYF. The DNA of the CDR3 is TGTGCCAGCAGCTTATTCTTTACAGGGGACACCATATATTTT.

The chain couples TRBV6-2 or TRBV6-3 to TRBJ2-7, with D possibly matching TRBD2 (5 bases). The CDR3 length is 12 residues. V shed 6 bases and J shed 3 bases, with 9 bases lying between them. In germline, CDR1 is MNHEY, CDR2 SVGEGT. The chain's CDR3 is CASSEGLYEQYF. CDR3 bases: TGTGCCAGCAGCGAGGGCCTCTACGAGCAGTACTTC.

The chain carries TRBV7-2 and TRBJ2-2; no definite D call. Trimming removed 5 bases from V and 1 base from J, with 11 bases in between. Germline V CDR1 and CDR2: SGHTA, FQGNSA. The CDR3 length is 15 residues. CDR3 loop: CASSLNYLNTGELFF. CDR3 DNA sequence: TGTGCCAGCAGCCTAAACTACCTGAACACCGGGGAGCTGTTTTTT.

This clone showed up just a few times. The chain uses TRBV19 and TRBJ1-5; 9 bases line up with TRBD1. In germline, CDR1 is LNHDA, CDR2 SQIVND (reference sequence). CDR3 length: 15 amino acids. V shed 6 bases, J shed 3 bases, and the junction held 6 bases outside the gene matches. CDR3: CASRTGGRVNQPQHF. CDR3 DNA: TGTGCCAGTAGAACAGGGGGCCGGGTCAATCAGCCCCAGCATTTT.

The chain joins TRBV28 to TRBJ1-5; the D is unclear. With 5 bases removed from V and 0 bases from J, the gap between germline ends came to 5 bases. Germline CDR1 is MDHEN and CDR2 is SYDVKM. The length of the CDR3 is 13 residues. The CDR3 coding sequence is TGTGCCAGCAGTCCAAATAGCAATCAGCCCCAGCATTTT. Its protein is CASSPNSNQPQHF. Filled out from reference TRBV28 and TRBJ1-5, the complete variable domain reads DVKVTQSSRYLVKRTGEKVFLECVQDMDHENMFWYRQDPGLGLRLIYFSYDVKMKEKGDIPEGYSVSREKKERFSLILESASTNQTSMYLCASSPNSNQPQHFGDGTRLSIL.

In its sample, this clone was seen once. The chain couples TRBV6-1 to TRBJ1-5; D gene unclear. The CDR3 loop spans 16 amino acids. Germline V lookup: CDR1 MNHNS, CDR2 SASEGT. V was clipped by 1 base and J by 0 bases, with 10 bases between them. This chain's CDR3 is CASSEEGRYSNQPQHF. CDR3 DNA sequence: TGTGCCAGCAGTGAAGAGGGCCGATATAGCAATCAGCCCCAGCATTTT.

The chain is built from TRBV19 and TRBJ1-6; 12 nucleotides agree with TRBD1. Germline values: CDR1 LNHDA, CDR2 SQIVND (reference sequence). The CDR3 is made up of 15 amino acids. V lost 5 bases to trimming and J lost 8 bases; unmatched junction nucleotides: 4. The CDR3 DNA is TGTGCCAGTAGTGGGACAGGGGGCGTTCATTCACCCCTCCACTTT. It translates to CASSGTGGVHSPLHF.

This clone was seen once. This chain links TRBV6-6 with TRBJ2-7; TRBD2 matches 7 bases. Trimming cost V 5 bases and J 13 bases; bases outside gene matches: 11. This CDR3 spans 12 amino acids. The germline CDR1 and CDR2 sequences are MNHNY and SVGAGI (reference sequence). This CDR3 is CASSGGGSKTYF. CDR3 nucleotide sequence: TGTGCCAGCAGTGGGGGAGGGTCCAAGACTTACTTC.

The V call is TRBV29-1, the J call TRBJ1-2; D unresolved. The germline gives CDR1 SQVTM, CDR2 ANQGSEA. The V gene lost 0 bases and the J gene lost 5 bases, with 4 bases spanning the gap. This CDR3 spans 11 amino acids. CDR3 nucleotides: TGCAGCGTTGAAGAGAATTATGGCTACACCTTC. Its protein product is CSVEENYGYTF.

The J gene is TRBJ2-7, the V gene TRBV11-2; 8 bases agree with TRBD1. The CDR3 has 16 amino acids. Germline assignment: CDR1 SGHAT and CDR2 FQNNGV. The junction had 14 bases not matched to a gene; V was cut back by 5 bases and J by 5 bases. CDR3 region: CASSPILGQVVHEQYF. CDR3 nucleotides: TGTGCCAGCAGCCCAATTTTGGGACAGGTCGTCCACGAGCAGTACTTC.

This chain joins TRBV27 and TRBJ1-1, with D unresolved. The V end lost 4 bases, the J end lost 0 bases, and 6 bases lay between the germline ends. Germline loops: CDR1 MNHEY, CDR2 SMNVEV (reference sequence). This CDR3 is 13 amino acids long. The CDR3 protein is CASSSTLNTEAFF. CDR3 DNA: TGTGCCAGCAGTTCTACCCTGAACACTGAAGCTTTCTTT.

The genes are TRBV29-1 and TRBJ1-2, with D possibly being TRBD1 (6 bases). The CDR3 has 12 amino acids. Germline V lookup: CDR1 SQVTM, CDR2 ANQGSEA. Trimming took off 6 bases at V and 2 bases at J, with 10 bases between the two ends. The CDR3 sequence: CSVMTGNYGYTF. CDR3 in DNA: TGCAGCGTGATGACAGGAAACTATGGCTACACCTTC.

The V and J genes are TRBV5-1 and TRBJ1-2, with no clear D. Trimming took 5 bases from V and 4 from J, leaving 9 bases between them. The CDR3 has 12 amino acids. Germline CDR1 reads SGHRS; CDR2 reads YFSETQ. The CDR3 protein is CASSMSGYGYTF. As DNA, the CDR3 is TGCGCCAGCAGTATGTCGGGCTATGGCTACACCTTC.

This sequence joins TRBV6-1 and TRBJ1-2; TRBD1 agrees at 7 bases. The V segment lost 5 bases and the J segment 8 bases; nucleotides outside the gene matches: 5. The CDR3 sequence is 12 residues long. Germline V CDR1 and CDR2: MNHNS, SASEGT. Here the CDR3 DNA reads TGTGCCAGCAGTCCTACAGGGGAAGGCTACACCTTC. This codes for CASSPTGEGYTF.